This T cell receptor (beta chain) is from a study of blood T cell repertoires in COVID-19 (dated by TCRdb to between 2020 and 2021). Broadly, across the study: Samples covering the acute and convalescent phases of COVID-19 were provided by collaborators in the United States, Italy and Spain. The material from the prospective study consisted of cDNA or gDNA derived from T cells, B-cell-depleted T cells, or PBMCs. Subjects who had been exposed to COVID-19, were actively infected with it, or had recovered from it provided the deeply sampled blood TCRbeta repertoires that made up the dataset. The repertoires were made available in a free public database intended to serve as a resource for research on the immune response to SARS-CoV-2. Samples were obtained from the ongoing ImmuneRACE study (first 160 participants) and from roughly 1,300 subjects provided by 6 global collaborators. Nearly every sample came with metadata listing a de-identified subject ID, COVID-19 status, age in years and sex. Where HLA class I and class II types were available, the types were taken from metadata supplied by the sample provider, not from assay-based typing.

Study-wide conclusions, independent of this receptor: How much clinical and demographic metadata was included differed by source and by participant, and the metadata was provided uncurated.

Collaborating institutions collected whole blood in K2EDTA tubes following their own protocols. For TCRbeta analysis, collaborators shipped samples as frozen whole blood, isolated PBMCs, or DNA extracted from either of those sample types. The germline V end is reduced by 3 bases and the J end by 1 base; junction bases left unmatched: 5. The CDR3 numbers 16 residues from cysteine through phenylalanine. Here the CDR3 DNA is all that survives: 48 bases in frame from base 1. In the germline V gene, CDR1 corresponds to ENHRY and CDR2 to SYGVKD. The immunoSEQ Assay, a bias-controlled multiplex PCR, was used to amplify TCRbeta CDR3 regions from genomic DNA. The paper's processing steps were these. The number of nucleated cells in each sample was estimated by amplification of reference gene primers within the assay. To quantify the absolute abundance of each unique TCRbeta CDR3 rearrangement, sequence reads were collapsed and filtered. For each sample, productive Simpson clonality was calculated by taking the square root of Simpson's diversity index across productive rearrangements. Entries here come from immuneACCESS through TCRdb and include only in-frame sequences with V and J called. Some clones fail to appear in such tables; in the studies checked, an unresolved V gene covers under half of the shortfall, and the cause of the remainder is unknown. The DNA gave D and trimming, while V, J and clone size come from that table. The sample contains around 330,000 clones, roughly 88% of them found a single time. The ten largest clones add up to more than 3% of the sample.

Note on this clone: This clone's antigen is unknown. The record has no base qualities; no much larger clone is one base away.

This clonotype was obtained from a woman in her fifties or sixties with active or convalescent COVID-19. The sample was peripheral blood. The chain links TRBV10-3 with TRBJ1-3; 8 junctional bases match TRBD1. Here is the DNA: TGTGCCATCAGTGATAGGGGGACAGGTTCTGGAAACACCATATATTTT. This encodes CAISDRGTGSGNTIYF.